This TCR beta chain emerged from a study of T cell repertoires and HLA-DP antigens. As regards this clone: Its antigen is currently unknown.

CD4+ T cells, purified by negative selection, averaged 97.7% purity. J lost 5 bases, V lost 0 bases, and 7 bases had no gene match. The CDR3 runs 17 residues. From germline, CDR1 is SGHRS and CDR2 YFSETQ. Each pre-culture CD4+ sample aimed for 200,000 to 250,000 T cell genomes at deep resolution. The table came from immunoSEQ multiplex PCR; TCRdb's copy has only in-frame clones and leaves some out. The sample carries about 89,000 clones, about 89% recorded once. This chain joins TRBV5-1 and TRBJ2-3, with 12 positions matching TRBD2. The sequence was obtained from a man aged 45-65 years in good health and CMV-seronegative. What was sequenced was CD4+ T cells from PBMCs. CDR3 coding DNA: TGCGCCAGCAGCTTGGATCTAGCGGGGGGGCTTTTAGATACGCAGTATTTT. Its protein is CASSLDLAGGLLDTQYF.